The 26 T cell receptor beta chains reported below all come from one sample, sequenced in a study of blood T cell repertoires in COVID-19. Using immunoSEQ multiplex PCR, the repertoire was profiled, and TCRdb retains in-frame clones only, with some absent. This sample has fewer than 200,000 clones, with 88% found just once. The sequenced material came from peripheral blood. The source of these receptors is a man over 45 who had recovered from COVID-19.

The chain joins TRBV9 to TRBJ2-1, with TRBD2 matching 11 bases. The CDR3 is 15 residues long. V gave up 1 base and J gave up 4 bases; unmatched junction bases: 1. Germline loops: CDR1 SGDLS, CDR2 YYNGEE. In DNA, the CDR3 is TGTGCCAGCAGCGTACGACTAGCGGGGTACAATGAGCAGTTCTTC. It yields the protein CASSVRLAGYNEQFF.

The chain links TRBV7-8 to TRBJ2-1; 9 nucleotides match TRBD1. Germline lookup yields CDR1 SGHVS and CDR2 FQNEAQ. Trimming cost V 5 bases and J 4 bases; bases outside gene matches: 9. The CDR3 sequence is 16 residues long. CDR3: CASSPTDRGTYNEQFF. The DNA for the CDR3 is TGTGCCAGCAGCCCGACGGACAGGGGCACTTACAATGAGCAGTTCTTC.

J is TRBJ2-3 and V is TRBV19; 12 bases agree with TRBD1. Looked up from germline, CDR1 is LNHDA and CDR2 is SQIVND (reference sequence). After removal of 4 bases from V and 4 bases from J, the junction contained 12 bases not matched to a gene. The CDR3 length is 18 residues. The CDR3 DNA follows: TGTGCCAGTAGTACCTTACCCGGGACAGGGGGCTTTGCAGATACGCAGTATTTT. Translated: CASSTLPGTGGFADTQYF.

This chain links TRBV5-4 with TRBJ2-6, with D maybe TRBD1 (6 bases). Between the trimmed V and J ends, which lost 0 bases and 3 bases, there was a span of 13 bases. This CDR3 has 17 amino acids. The germline gives CDR1 SGHNT, CDR2 YYREEE (reference sequence). As DNA, the CDR3 is TGTGCCAGCAGCTTGGGGGGGCATCCTGGTGGGGCCAACGTCCTGACTTTC. Protein product: CASSLGGHPGGANVLTF.

The V and J genes are TRBV28 and TRBJ1-1; D ambiguous. V gave up 6 bases and J gave up 5 bases, with 13 bases separating them. CDR1 and CDR2 from the germline V gene are MDHEN and SYDVKM. This CDR3 spans 13 amino acids. The CDR3 DNA follows: TGTGCCAGCAGAGCCGCGCCCCCGACTGAAGCTTTCTTT. Translated, it gives CASRAAPPTEAFF.

The gene calls are TRBV5-5 and TRBJ2-7; maybe TRBD2 (5 bases). Germline V gene data show CDR1 as SGHKS and CDR2 as YYEKEE (reference sequence). Deletions cut 1 base from V and 2 bases from J, with 13 bases between. The CDR3 runs 15 residues. The CDR3 here is CASSLWTGSTYEQYF. CDR3 DNA sequence: TGTGCCAGCAGCTTGTGGACGGGATCTACCTACGAGCAGTACTTC.

DNA for the CDR3: TGTGCCAGCCTTGGGAGAACTGAAGCTTTCTTT. It translates to CASLGRTEAFF. V usage is TRBV21-1 and J usage is TRBJ1-1. TRBV21-1 is termed a pseudogene. CDR3 length: 11 amino acids.

This chain links TRBV24-1 with TRBJ2-2, with 8 nucleotides matching TRBD1. The junction had 2 bases not matched to a gene; V was cut back by 2 bases and J by 1 base. The V gene's germline CDR1 is KGHDR and CDR2 SFDVKD. The length of the CDR3 is 16 residues. DNA for the CDR3: TGTGCCACCAGTGATTCCGGGACAGGGAACACCGGGGAGCTGTTTTTT. This encodes CATSDSGTGNTGELFF.

This clone was seen just once. The rearrangement links TRBV7-9 to TRBJ1-2; D unresolved. The CDR3 totals 15 residues. The germline V gene has CDR1 SEHNR and CDR2 FQNEAQ (reference sequence). V was clipped by 4 bases and J by 2 bases, with 14 bases between them. The DNA for the CDR3 is TGTGCCAGCAGCTCCCCCCCCGAGATAAACTATGGCTACACCTTC. It yields the protein CASSSPPEINYGYTF.

This chain links TRBV10-2 with TRBJ2-7; 11 bases are a match to TRBD1. The V gene's germline CDR1 is WSHSY and CDR2 SAAADI. The V and J ends lost 3 bases and 6 bases, in that order; junction bases with no gene match: 10. This CDR3 comprises 16 residues. CDR3 nucleotides: TGCGCCAGCAGTGACCATATTTCTGGACAGGGGGCCGAGCAGTACTTC. It translates to CASSDHISGQGAEQYF.

The rearrangement uses TRBV6-5 and TRBJ1-5, with 7 positions matching TRBD1. Looked up from germline, CDR1 is MNHEY and CDR2 is SVGAGI. CDR3 size: 13 residues. With 10 bases clipped from V and 5 bases from J, the junction kept 8 bases outside the gene matches. CDR3 DNA sequence: TGTGCCATCCCACAGGGGACGGATCAGCCCCAGCATTTT. This gives the protein CAIPQGTDQPQHF.

The chain recombines TRBV10-1 with TRBJ1-1, with TRBD1 matching over 8 bases. V dropped 0 bases and J dropped 4; count of bases not matched to a gene: 1. The germline V gene encodes CDR1 WNHNN and CDR2 SYGVQD (reference sequence). The CDR3 is 14 amino acids. DNA for the CDR3: TGCGCCAGCAGTGAGTCGACAGGGGCCACTGAAGCTTTCTTT. As protein: CASSESTGATEAFF.

The gene calls are TRBV19 and TRBJ1-2; no definite D call. The CDR3 is made up of 15 amino acids. Trimming pared 4 bases from V and 2 bases from J, leaving 14 bases between. CDR1 LNHDA and CDR2 SQIVND come from the germline V gene (reference sequence). The CDR3 loop reads CASSTWAGGNYGYTF. For the CDR3, the DNA is TGTGCCAGTAGTACCTGGGCCGGAGGGAACTATGGCTACACCTTC. The full variable domain, completed using reference TRBV19 and TRBJ1-2, is DGGITQSPKYLFRKEGQNVTLSCEQNLNHDAMYWYRQDPGQGLRLIYYSQIVNDFQKGDIAEGYSVSREKKESFPLTVTSAQKNPTAFYLCASSTWAGGNYGYTFGSGTRLTVV.

The chain carries TRBV6-2 or TRBV6-3 and TRBJ2-7; 7 bases agree with TRBD2. This CDR3 is built from 14 residues. CDR1 is MNHEY, CDR2 SVGEGT, per germline. V trimming: 5 bases; J trimming: 2 bases; junction bases outside the gene matches: 6. The CDR3 protein is CASSTRAGTYEQYF. CDR3 bases: TGTGCCAGCAGTACCCGAGCGGGAACCTACGAGCAGTACTTC.

J is TRBJ1-2 and V is TRBV15; 7 nucleotides match TRBD1. The CDR3 covers 14 residues. The germline V gene encodes CDR1 LNHNV and CDR2 YYDKDF (reference sequence). After removal of 0 bases from V and 4 bases from J, the junction contained 2 bases not matched to a gene. The CDR3 nucleotides are TGTGCCACCAGCAGAGATCCAGGGGGCTATGGCTACACCTTC. Translation gives CATSRDPGGYGYTF.

This clone appeared once. CDR3 sequence reads: CASRPGLATDTQYF. CDR3 DNA sequence: TGTGCCAGCCGCCCGGGACTAGCCACAGATACGCAGTATTTT. This chain uses TRBV5-4 with TRBJ2-3, with TRBD2 identical over 9 bases. The germline V gene encodes CDR1 SGHNT and CDR2 YYREEE (reference sequence). The junction had 5 bases not matched to a gene; V was cut back by 7 bases and J by 2 bases. The CDR3 consists of 14 residues. The full variable domain, its missing parts supplied by reference TRBV5-4 and TRBJ2-3, is ETGVTQSPTHLIKTRGQQVTLRCSSQSGHNTVSWYQQALGQGPQFIFQYYREEENGRGNFPPRFSGLQFPNYSSELNVNALELDDSALYLCASRPGLATDTQYFGPGTRLTVL.

The rearrangement joins TRBV13 to TRBJ2-3; unclear D gene. Germline V gene lookup returns CDR1 PRHDT and CDR2 FYEKMQ (reference sequence). This CDR3 has 15 residues. The V and J ends lost 0 bases and 3 bases respectively, with 10 bases between them. The CDR3 region has the DNA TGTGCCAGCAGCTTAGGGGTCGGGTGGACAGATACGCAGTATTTT. It codes for CASSLGVGWTDTQYF.

This chain connects TRBV15 to TRBJ1-2; D may be TRBD1 (6 bases). This CDR3 comprises 15 residues. The V end lost 3 bases, the J end lost 8 bases, and 19 bases lay between the germline ends. The germline gives CDR1 LNHNV, CDR2 YYDKDF (reference sequence). As DNA, the CDR3 is TGTGCCACCAGCAGGAGGAAACAGGGCGATGGAGGCTACACCTTC. It encodes CATSRRKQGDGGYTF.

This chain uses TRBV18 with TRBJ1-5; maybe TRBD1 (6 bases). Germline assignment: CDR1 KGHSH and CDR2 LQKENI. This CDR3 contains 19 residues. The V gene lost 3 bases and the J gene lost 1 base, with 22 bases spanning the gap. The CDR3 DNA follows: TGTGCCAGCTCACCTTTACCCGGGACACTGAAGGAGAGCAATCAGCCCCAGCATTTT. Translation: CASSPLPGTLKESNQPQHF.

The rearrangement joins TRBV19 to TRBJ1-2; D may be TRBD1 (5 bases). Germline V gene lookup returns CDR1 LNHDA and CDR2 SQIVND (reference sequence). Trimming took off 7 bases at V and 0 bases at J, with 18 bases between the two ends. The CDR3 spans 16 residues. CDR3 coding DNA: TGTGCCAGTACCACCGGGACTGAGATACCTAACTATGGCTACACCTTC. Translation gives CASTTGTEIPNYGYTF.

V gene TRBV7-2 combines with J gene TRBJ2-1, with 10 bases matching TRBD2. This CDR3 region has 16 residues. After removal of 1 base from V and 7 bases from J, the junction contained 7 bases not matched to a gene. CDR1 and CDR2 from the germline V gene are SGHTA and FQGNSA. CDR3 residues: CASSLVASGRNNEQFF. The CDR3 coding sequence is TGTGCCAGCAGCTTAGTGGCTAGCGGGAGAAATAATGAGCAGTTCTTC.

The CDR3 spells CASSLAPGGPGDTQYF. CDR3 nucleotide sequence: TGTGCCAGCAGCTTAGCGCCGGGGGGGCCGGGAGATACGCAGTATTTT. J is TRBJ2-3 and V is TRBV7-6, with 8 positions matching TRBD2. V lost 0 bases and J lost 5; bases outside the gene matches: 7. CDR1 is SGHVS and CDR2 is FNYEAQ in the germline V gene. This CDR3 comprises 16 residues.

The V gene is TRBV7-3, the J gene TRBJ2-2; 7 bases fit TRBD2. Per germline, CDR1 SGHTA and CDR2 FQGTGA. This CDR3 has 14 residues. J gave up 7 bases and V 4 bases, and 6 bases lay outside the gene matches. Here the CDR3 reads CASSSGLGVGELFF. CDR3 bases: TGTGCCAGCAGCTCCGGACTAGGGGTCGGGGAGCTGTTTTTT.

The chain recombines TRBV3-1 (or the pseudogene TRBV3-2) with TRBJ1-1; 8 nucleotides align to TRBD1. After removal of 4 bases from V and 2 bases from J, the junction contained 6 bases not matched to a gene. Germline CDR1 and CDR2: LGHDT and YNNKEL (reference sequence). The length of the CDR3 is 15 residues. CDR3 sequence reads: CASSLGTGLNTEAFF. CDR3 in DNA: TGTGCCAGCAGCCTCGGGACAGGTCTCAACACTGAAGCTTTCTTT.

This rearrangement joins TRBV28 to TRBJ1-2, with 8 bases matching TRBD1. Looked up from germline, CDR1 is MDHEN and CDR2 is SYDVKM. The J segment lost 6 bases and the V segment lost 6 bases, leaving 6 bases of the junction unmatched. This CDR3 has 13 residues. In DNA form, the CDR3 reads TGTGCCAGCAGGTGGACAGGGCCGGATGGCTACACCTTC. This translates into CASRWTGPDGYTF.

The rearrangement links TRBV7-2 to TRBJ1-2; D is unresolved. Trimming took off 1 base at V and 0 bases at J, with 15 bases between the two ends. Per germline, CDR1 SGHTA and CDR2 FQGNSA. The CDR3 loop spans 17 amino acids. Here the CDR3 reads CASSLEFGFPANYGYTF. The CDR3 nucleotides are TGTGCCAGCAGCTTAGAGTTCGGGTTTCCAGCTAACTATGGCTACACCTTC. Full variable domain (missing parts from reference TRBV7-2 and TRBJ1-2): GAGVSQSPSNKVTEKGKDVELRCDPISGHTALYWYRQSLGQGLEFLIYFQGNSAPDKSGLPSDRFSAERTGGSVSTLTIQRTQQEDSAVYLCASSLEFGFPANYGYTFGSGTRLTVV.